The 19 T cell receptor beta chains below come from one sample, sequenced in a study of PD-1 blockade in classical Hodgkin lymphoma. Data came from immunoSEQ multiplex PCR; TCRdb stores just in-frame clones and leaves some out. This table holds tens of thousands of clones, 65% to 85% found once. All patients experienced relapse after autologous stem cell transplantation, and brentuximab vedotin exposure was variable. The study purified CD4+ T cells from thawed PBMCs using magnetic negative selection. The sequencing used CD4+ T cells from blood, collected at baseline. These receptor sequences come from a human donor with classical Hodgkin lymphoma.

The CDR3 loop reads CASSPTGQTTMNTEAFF. CDR3 coding DNA: TGTGCCAGCAGTCCCACGGGACAGACCACCATGAACACTGAAGCTTTCTTT. J is TRBJ1-1 and V is TRBV9, with 7 bases aligning to TRBD1. The trim removed 5 bases at V and 0 bases at J, leaving 13 bases unmatched. CDR1 and CDR2 (germline): SGDLS, YYNGEE. The CDR3 runs to 17 residues.

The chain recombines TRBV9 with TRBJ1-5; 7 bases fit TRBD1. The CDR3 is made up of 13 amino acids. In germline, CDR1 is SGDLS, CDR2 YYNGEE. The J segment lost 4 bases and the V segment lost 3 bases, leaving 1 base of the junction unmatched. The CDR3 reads CASSGQGNQPQHF. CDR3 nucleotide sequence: TGTGCCAGCAGCGGACAGGGAAATCAGCCCCAGCATTTT.

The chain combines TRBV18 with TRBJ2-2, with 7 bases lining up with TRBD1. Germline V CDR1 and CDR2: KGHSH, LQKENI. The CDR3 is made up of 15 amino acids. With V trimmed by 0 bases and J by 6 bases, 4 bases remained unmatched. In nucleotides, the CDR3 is TGTGCCAGCTCACCACCAACACAGGGGTCCGGGGAGCTGTTTTTT. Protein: CASSPPTQGSGELFF.

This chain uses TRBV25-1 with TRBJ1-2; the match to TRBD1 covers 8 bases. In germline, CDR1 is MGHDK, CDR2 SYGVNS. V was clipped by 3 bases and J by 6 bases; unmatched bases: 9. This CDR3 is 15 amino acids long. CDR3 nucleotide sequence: TGTGCCAGCAGTGATTCCCGGACAGGGTCTCATGGCTACACCTTC. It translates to CASSDSRTGSHGYTF.

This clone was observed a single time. The CDR3 sequence is CASSYYGTVFF. CDR3 nucleotides: TGTGCCAGCAGTTACTACGGGACAGTTTTTTTT. The V call is TRBV6-5, the J call TRBJ1-4, with TRBD1 matching over 7 bases. From germline, CDR1 is MNHEY and CDR2 SVGAGI. J was trimmed by 17 bases and V by 1 base; bases with no gene match: 4. The CDR3 extends over 11 amino acids.

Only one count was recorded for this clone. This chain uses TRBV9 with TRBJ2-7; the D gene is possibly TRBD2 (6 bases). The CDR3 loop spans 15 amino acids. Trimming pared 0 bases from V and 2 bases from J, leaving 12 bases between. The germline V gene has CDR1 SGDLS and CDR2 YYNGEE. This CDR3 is CASSVDGRGAYEQYF. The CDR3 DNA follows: TGTGCCAGCAGCGTAGATGGCCGCGGGGCCTACGAGCAGTACTTC.

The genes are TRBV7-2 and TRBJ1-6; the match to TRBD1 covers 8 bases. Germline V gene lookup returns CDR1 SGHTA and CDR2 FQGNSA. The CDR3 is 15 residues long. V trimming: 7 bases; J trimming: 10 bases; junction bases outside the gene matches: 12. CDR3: CASTGQGYSYSPLHF. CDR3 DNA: TGTGCCAGCACCGGACAGGGATATTCATACTCACCCCTCCACTTT.

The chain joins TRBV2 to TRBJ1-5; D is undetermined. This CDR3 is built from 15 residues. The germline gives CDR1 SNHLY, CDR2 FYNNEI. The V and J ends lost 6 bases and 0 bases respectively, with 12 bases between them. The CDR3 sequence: CASSGPTYSNQPQHF. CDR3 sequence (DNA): TGTGCCAGCAGCGGGCCTACTTATAGCAATCAGCCCCAGCATTTT.

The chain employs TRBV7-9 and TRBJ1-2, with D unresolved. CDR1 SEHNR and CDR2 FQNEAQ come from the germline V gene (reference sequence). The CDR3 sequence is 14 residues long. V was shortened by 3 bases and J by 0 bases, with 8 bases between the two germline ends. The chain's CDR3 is CASSFTRTNYGYTF. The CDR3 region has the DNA TGTGCCAGCAGCTTCACTAGAACTAACTATGGCTACACCTTC.

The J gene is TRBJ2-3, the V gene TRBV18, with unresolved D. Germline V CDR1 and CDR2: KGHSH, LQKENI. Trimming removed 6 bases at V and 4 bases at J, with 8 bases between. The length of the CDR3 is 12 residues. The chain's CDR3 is CASSQSPDTQYF. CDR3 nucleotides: TGTGCCAGCTCCCAGTCCCCAGATACGCAGTATTTT.

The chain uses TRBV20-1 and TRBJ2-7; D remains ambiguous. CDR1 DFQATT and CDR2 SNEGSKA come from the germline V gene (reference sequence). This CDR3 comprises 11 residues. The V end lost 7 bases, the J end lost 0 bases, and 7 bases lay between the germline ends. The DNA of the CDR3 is TGCAGTGTCCCCATCTCCTACGAGCAGTACTTC. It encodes CSVPISYEQYF.

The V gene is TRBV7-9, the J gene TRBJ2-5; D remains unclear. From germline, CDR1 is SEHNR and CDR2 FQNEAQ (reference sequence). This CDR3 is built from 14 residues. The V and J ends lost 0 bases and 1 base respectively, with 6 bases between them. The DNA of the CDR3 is TGTGCCAGCAGCTTAGCGACCCTCCAAGAGACCCAGTACTTC. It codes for CASSLATLQETQYF.

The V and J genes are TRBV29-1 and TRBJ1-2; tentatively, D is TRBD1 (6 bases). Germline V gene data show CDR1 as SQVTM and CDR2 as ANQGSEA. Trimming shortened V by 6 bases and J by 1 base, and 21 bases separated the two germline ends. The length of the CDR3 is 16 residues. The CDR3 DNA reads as TGCAGCGTCGAGCCCGCCGGGACACAATTTAACTATGGCTACACCTTC. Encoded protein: CSVEPAGTQFNYGYTF.

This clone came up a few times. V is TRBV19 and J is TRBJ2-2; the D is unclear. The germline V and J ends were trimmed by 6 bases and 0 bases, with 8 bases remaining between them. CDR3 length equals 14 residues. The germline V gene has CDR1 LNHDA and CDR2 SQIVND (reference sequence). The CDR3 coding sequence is TGTGCCAGTAGAGGCTACCCGAACACCGGGGAGCTGTTTTTT. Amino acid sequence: CASRGYPNTGELFF.

The CDR3 sequence is CASSLAGFSNQPQHF. The CDR3 DNA reads TGCGCCAGCAGCTTGGCGGGCTTTAGCAATCAGCCCCAGCATTTT. The chain employs TRBV5-1 and TRBJ1-5; unclear D gene. V was pared by 0 bases and J by 0 bases, with 7 bases between. The CDR3 length is 15 residues. Germline V gives CDR1 SGHRS, CDR2 YFSETQ.

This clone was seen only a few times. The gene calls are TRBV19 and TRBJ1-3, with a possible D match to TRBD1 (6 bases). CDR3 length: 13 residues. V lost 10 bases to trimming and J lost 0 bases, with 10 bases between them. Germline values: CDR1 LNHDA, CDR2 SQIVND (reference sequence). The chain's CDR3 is CATKGHSGNTIYF. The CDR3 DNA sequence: TGTGCCACCAAGGGACACTCTGGAAACACCATATATTTT.

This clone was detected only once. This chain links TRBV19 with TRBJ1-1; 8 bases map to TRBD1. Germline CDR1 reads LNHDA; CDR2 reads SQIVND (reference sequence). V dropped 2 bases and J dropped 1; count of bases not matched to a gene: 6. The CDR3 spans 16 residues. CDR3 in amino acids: CASSIHPGQANTEAFF. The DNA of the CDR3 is TGTGCCAGTAGTATACACCCGGGACAGGCGAACACTGAAGCTTTCTTT.

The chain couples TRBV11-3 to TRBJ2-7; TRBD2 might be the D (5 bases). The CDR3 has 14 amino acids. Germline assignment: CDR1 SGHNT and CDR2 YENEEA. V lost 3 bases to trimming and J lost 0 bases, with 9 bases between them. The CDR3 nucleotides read TGTGCCAGCAGCTTCGGGGTCTACTCCTACGAGCAGTACTTC. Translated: CASSFGVYSYEQYF.

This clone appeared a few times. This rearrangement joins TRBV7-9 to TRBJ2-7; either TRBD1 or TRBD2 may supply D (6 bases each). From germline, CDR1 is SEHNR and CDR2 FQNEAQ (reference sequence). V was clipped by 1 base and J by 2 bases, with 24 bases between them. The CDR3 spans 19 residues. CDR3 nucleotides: TGTGCCAGCAGCTTAGGCCCTGGAGGGCCGACAGGAACCGCCTACGAGCAGTACTTC. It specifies CASSLGPGGPTGTAYEQYF.